The rows below give T cell receptor beta chains drawn from one sample of a study of CD4 T cells in relation to SARS-CoV-2 and coronaviruses. This table comes from immunoSEQ multiplex PCR, and its TCRdb copy is limited to in-frame clones, with some not included. Among roughly 17,000 clones, 60% to 85% were seen once, and the ten largest hold approximately 26%. Antigen specificity for these receptors is unknown. What was sequenced was CD4+ T cells from PBMCs, cultured in vitro. The receptors come from a human donor in good health. The CDR3 runs from the conserved cysteine through the conserved F or W. A D gene is named only where the DNA matches it firmly. Where a row states a size, it is once, few, many or the class of an expanded clone; other rows omit it.

cdr3_aa	cdr3_nt	j_call	clone_size	d_call	v_call
CASREREVADTQYF	TGTGCCAGCAGGGAGCGGGAGGTGGCAGATACGCAGTATTTT	TRBJ2-3	.	TRBD2	TRBV2
CASSPTGRRDSPLHF	TGTGCCAGCAGCCCGACAGGGCGAAGAGATTCACCCCTCCACTTT	TRBJ1-6	.	TRBD1	TRBV6-5
CASSKGQGYGYTF	TGTGCCAGCAGCAAAGGACAGGGCTATGGCTACACCTTC	TRBJ1-2	.	TRBD1	TRBV6-5
CASSQEHSSPGLFF	TGTGCCAGCAGCCAAGAACATAGCTCCCCAGGGCTGTTTTTT	TRBJ2-2	.	.	TRBV3-1/TRBV3-2
CASSFEIKRSYNEQFF	TGTGCCAGCAGCTTCGAGATAAAGAGGTCTTACAATGAGCAGTTCTTC	TRBJ2-1	.	.	TRBV5-6
CASSRSRDRGSEQYF	TGTGCCAGCAGCAGATCGCGGGACAGGGGGAGCGAGCAGTACTTC	TRBJ2-7	.	TRBD1	TRBV7-9
CASSDSRGTNEKLFF	TGTGCCAGCAGTGACTCAAGGGGAACTAATGAAAAACTGTTTTTT	TRBJ1-4	few	.	TRBV6-4
CASSHRGTSAAEQFF	TGTGCCAGCAGCCATAGAGGAACTAGCGCTGCTGAGCAGTTCTTC	TRBJ2-1	.	TRBD2	TRBV9
CASSLAGQGTPATNEKLFF	TGTGCCAGCAGCTTAGCGGGACAGGGAACCCCTGCAACTAATGAAAAACTGTTTTTT	TRBJ1-4	.	TRBD1	TRBV7-6
CASSIRAQTIDFSGANVLTF	TGTGCCAGTAGTATTAGAGCGCAAACCATCGATTTCTCTGGGGCCAACGTCCTGACTTTC	TRBJ2-6	.	.	TRBV19
CASSYSQAIGETQYF	TGTGCCAGCAGTTACTCGCAAGCGATCGGTGAGACCCAGTACTTC	TRBJ2-5	.	.	TRBV6-5
CASSPWDRGDLGFVEQYF	TGTGCCAGCTCACCTTGGGACAGGGGCGATCTCGGTTTTGTCGAGCAGTACTTC	TRBJ2-7	.	TRBD1	TRBV18
CASSSPGRTIYEQYF	TGTGCCAGCAGTTCTCCGGGACGTACGATCTACGAGCAGTACTTC	TRBJ2-7	.	.	TRBV27
CASSSPSAGEKLFF	TGTGCCAGCAGTTCCCCCTCGGCGGGTGAAAAACTGTTTTTT	TRBJ1-4	.	.	TRBV28
CASSIRTGYEQYF	TGTGCCAGCAGTATCAGGACAGGCTACGAGCAGTACTTC	TRBJ2-7	.	TRBD1	TRBV6-5
CASSEATGSHETQYF	TGTGCCAGCAGTGAAGCTACCGGGAGCCATGAGACCCAGTACTTC	TRBJ2-5	.	.	TRBV6-1
CASSLERGWKLFF	TGTGCCAGCAGCTTAGAGCGGGGATGGAAACTGTTTTTT	TRBJ1-4	.	.	TRBV7-8
CASSPLVYEQYF	TGTGCCAGCAGCCCCCTAGTGTACGAGCAGTACTTC	TRBJ2-7	.	.	TRBV7-9
CASRGGQMNTGELFF	TGTGCCAGCAGGGGGGGACAGATGAACACCGGGGAGCTGTTTTTT	TRBJ2-2	.	.	TRBV6-5
CASSQGQSSGNTIYF	TGTGCCAGCAGCCAAGGACAGAGCTCTGGAAACACCATATATTTT	TRBJ1-3	.	.	TRBV3-1/TRBV3-2
CASSLALANTEAFF	TGTGCCAGCAGCTTGGCCCTCGCGAACACTGAAGCTTTCTTT	TRBJ1-1	.	.	TRBV5-5
CSVDTGDSNQPQHF	TGCAGCGTAGATACAGGGGATAGCAATCAGCCCCAGCATTTT	TRBJ1-5	.	TRBD1	TRBV29-1
CASSSDNGGNSPLHF	TGTGCCAGCTCGTCGGACAACGGCGGCAATTCACCCCTCCACTTT	TRBJ1-6	few	.	TRBV18
CASSYEGVTGTQYF	TGTGCCAGCAGTTATGAGGGCGTCACTGGTACGCAGTATTTT	TRBJ2-3	once	.	TRBV6-5